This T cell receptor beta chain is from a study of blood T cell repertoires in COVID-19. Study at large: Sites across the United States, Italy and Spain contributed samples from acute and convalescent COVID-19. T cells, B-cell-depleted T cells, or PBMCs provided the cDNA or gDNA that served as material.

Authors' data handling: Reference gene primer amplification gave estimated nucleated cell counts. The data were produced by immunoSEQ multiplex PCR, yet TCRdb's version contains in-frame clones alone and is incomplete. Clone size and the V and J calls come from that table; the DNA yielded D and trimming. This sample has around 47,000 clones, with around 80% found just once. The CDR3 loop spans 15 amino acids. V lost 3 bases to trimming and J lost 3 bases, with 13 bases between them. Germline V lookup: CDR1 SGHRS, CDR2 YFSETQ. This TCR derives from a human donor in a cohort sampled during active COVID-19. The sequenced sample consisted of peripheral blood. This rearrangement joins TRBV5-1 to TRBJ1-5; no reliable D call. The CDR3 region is CASSSDGGYNQPQHF. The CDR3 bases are TGCGCCAGCAGCTCGGACGGAGGATACAATCAGCCCCAGCATTTT. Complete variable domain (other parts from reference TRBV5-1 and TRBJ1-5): KAGVTQTPRYLIKTRGQQVTLSCSPISGHRSVSWYQQTPGQGLQFLFEYFSETQRNKGNFPGRFSGRQFSNSRSEMNVSTLELGDSALYLCASSSDGGYNQPQHFGDGTRLSIL.